Following are 2 T cell receptor beta chains from one sample sequenced in a study of cytomegalovirus exposure and HLA in healthy donors. Some clones are missing from TCRdb's copy, which holds only in-frame ones; the method was immunoSEQ multiplex PCR. This table holds 150,000 to 180,000 clones, around 88% found once. The sample taken for sequencing was PBMCs. These receptors were obtained from a man younger than 35 in good health and CMV-seropositive.

This clone appeared once. The chain carries TRBV11-2 and TRBJ2-7; 8 bases match TRBD1. Trimming removed 4 bases from V and 4 bases from J; junction bases left unmatched: 15. CDR3 length: 17 residues. Germline CDR1 is SGHAT and CDR2 is FQNNGV. CDR3 sequence: CASSSHLLDRDIYEQYF. The CDR3 bases are TGTGCCAGCAGCTCCCACCTACTGGACAGGGATATTTACGAGCAGTACTTC.

The gene calls are TRBV15 and TRBJ2-7, with 7 bases identical to TRBD1. V lost 4 bases, J lost 2 bases, and 8 bases stayed unmatched. CDR1 is LNHNV, CDR2 YYDKDF, per germline (reference sequence). The CDR3 runs to 15 residues. CDR3 protein: CATSKPDRPPYEQYF. CDR3 bases: TGTGCCACCAGCAAGCCGGACAGGCCACCCTACGAGCAGTACTTC.